Included here is one TCR beta chain sequence, with context. As yet, its antigen is unknown. This sample was taken from a study of cytomegalovirus exposure and HLA in healthy donors. Study-wide results and limits: What was likely a sequencing artifact was a cluster of highly shared sequence variants. Three CMV-associated chains proved CMV antigen-specific in vitro.

This CDR3 spans 15 amino acids. V shed 4 bases, J shed 6 bases, and the junction held 7 bases outside the gene matches. The germline V gene has CDR1 SGHTS and CDR2 YDEGEE. PCR used 60 Vbeta primers and 13 Jbeta primers. Profiled with immunoSEQ multiplex PCR; TCRdb holds only in-frame clones, not every one. The repertoire holds some 130,000 clones, 80% seen once, with 2% to 3% in the top ten. The genes are TRBV5-8 and TRBJ2-7; 13 nucleotides align to TRBD2. The receptor's source is a man younger than 40 in good health and CMV-seronegative. Input material: PBMCs. CDR3 nucleotide sequence: TGTGCCAGCAGCCCGAGACTAGCGGGAGGTTTCGAGCAGTACTTC. Translating gives CASSPRLAGGFEQYF.